The 9 T cell receptor beta chains below were found in one sample sequenced in a study of blood T cell repertoires in COVID-19. Using immunoSEQ multiplex PCR, the repertoire was profiled, and TCRdb retains in-frame clones only, with some absent. The sample records around 150,000 clones, approximately 82% being singletons. The sample taken for sequencing was peripheral blood. Every receptor here comes from an elderly woman with acute or convalescent COVID-19.

This rearrangement joins TRBV4-3 to TRBJ2-7; tentative D call: TRBD2 (5 bases). Deletions cut 0 bases from V and 3 bases from J, with 12 bases between. Germline V gene data show CDR1 as LGHNA and CDR2 as YSLEER. The CDR3 extends over 15 amino acids. CDR3 amino acids: CASSQEGGFVYEQYF. CDR3 DNA: TGCGCCAGCAGCCAAGAAGGCGGGTTCGTCTACGAGCAGTACTTC.

The chain employs TRBV4-3 and TRBJ2-7, with D unclear. The V gene lost 4 bases and the J gene lost 5 bases, with 18 bases spanning the gap. CDR1 is LGHNA and CDR2 is YSLEER in the germline V gene. This CDR3 has 15 amino acids. In DNA form, the CDR3 reads TGCGCCAGCAGCCCAGCATTCGCAGGATCCCACGAGCAGTACTTC. It is translated as CASSPAFAGSHEQYF.

The rearrangement joins TRBV5-6 to TRBJ1-4, with D perhaps matching TRBD1 (6 bases). In germline, CDR1 is SGHDT, CDR2 YYEEEE. The CDR3 loop spans 15 amino acids. V shed 0 bases and J shed 2 bases, with 8 bases lying between them. Written as DNA, the CDR3 is TGTGCCAGCAGCTTGGAGGGGGGGACTAATGAAAAACTGTTTTTT. It translates to CASSLEGGTNEKLFF.

V usage is TRBV29-1 and J usage is TRBJ2-1; 10 bases match TRBD2. Germline V CDR1 and CDR2: SQVTM, ANQGSEA. The CDR3 runs 14 residues. J was trimmed by 6 bases and V by 5 bases; bases with no gene match: 7. This CDR3 reads CSVLPSGRPNEQFF. The CDR3 DNA follows: TGCAGCGTTCTTCCTAGCGGGAGACCCAATGAGCAGTTCTTC.

The V call is TRBV12-3 or TRBV12-4, the J call TRBJ1-5, with D tentatively TRBD1 (6 bases). V dropped 3 bases and J dropped 6 bases, with 9 bases sitting between them. The CDR3 is 13 amino acids. CDR3 residues: CASSLGAGQPQHF. In nucleotides, the CDR3 is TGTGCCAGCAGTTTGGGGGCCGGTCAGCCCCAGCATTTT.

The chain is built from TRBV7-9 and TRBJ2-1; possible D gene TRBD2, 5 bases. The germline CDR1 and CDR2 sequences are SEHNR and FQNEAQ (reference sequence). The length of the CDR3 is 11 residues. Trimming left V 3 bases short and J 8 bases short, with 5 bases between. The CDR3 is CASSFSDEQFF. CDR3 sequence (DNA): TGTGCCAGCAGCTTTAGCGATGAGCAGTTCTTC.

The V and J genes are TRBV2 and TRBJ2-1, with 9 nucleotides matching TRBD2. This CDR3 spans 15 amino acids. J gave up 6 bases and V 7 bases, and 10 bases lay outside the gene matches. Germline lookup yields CDR1 SNHLY and CDR2 FYNNEI. This chain's CDR3 is CASTPGGRVINEQFF. In DNA form, the CDR3 reads TGTGCCAGCACCCCCGGCGGGAGGGTGATCAATGAGCAGTTCTTC.

The V gene is TRBV19, the J gene TRBJ2-1; D uncertain. This CDR3 spans 14 amino acids. From germline, CDR1 is LNHDA and CDR2 SQIVND (reference sequence). With 3 bases removed from V and 9 bases from J, the gap between germline ends came to 15 bases. In DNA, the CDR3 is TGTGCCAGTAGTATGACTGGGTGGATCGGTGAGCAGTTCTTC. It yields the protein CASSMTGWIGEQFF.

V gene TRBV18 combines with J gene TRBJ1-1; TRBD1 aligns across 8 bases. Germline V gene lookup returns CDR1 KGHSH and CDR2 LQKENI. The J segment lost 4 bases and the V segment lost 5 bases, leaving 6 bases of the junction unmatched. The CDR3 contains 14 residues. The CDR3 nucleotides are TGTGCCAGCTCATCGGACAGGGTGAGCACTGAAGCTTTCTTT. This encodes CASSSDRVSTEAFF.